This TCR beta chain appears in the sequencing data of a study of cytomegalovirus exposure and HLA in healthy donors. On the study more broadly: Counted in an early data release were about 85 million unique TCRs from HLA-typed donors. General observations from the study: Reported results showed that the classifier diagnosed cytomegalovirus status with high specificity and sensitivity. Per a prior analysis, the majority of TCR beta V segments were productive roughly 87% or roughly 30% of the time.

It was with 60 Vbeta and 13 Jbeta primers that the PCR ran. The data were produced by immunoSEQ multiplex PCR, yet TCRdb's version contains in-frame clones alone and is incomplete. The sample consists of about 130,000 clones, 80% to 90% of them appearing once. The table lists this clone with a few counts. Its antigen is undetermined. The V segment lost 1 base and the J segment 5 bases; nucleotides outside the gene matches: 5. This CDR3 contains 13 residues. The V gene's germline CDR1 is GTSNPN and CDR2 SVGIG (reference sequence). Healthy bone marrow donors formed the donor group. The sequence was obtained from a male donor in good health and CMV-seropositive. Sequencing was carried out using PBMCs. V gene TRBV30 combines with J gene TRBJ2-7; 7 nucleotides align to TRBD2. CDR3 coding DNA: TGTGCCTGGAGTGGGCTAGCGGTTAACGAGCAGTACTTC. It encodes CAWSGLAVNEQYF.